This T cell receptor (beta chain) was captured by sequencing in a study of T cells of healthy individuals. This clonotype has only a few counts. TCRdb analysed the 5' RACE reads with MiXCR anew, one entry per CDR3 protein. The sample has tens of thousands of distinct CDR3 sequences; around 16% are singletons. V lost 3 bases to trimming and J lost 1 base, with 22 bases between them. From germline, CDR1 is SGDLS and CDR2 YYNGEE. This CDR3 is 19 amino acids long. The clonotype comes from a human donor in good health. V and J are TRBV9 and TRBJ2-2; tentative D call: TRBD1 (5 bases). The CDR3 nucleotides are TGTGCCAGCAGCGCAGATACAGGCCCCGGTCCCGGGAACACCGGGGAGCTGTTTTTT. It is translated as CASSADTGPGPGNTGELFF.